The source of this T cell receptor (beta chain) is a study of radiotherapy plus CTLA-4 blockade in lung cancer. For the study at large: Objective responses occurred in 18% of patients; over 30% had disease control.

Points from the study as a whole: TCR clones from tumors expanded in blood after radiotherapy plus ipilimumab.

Regarding this clone: Its antigen remains unknown.

TCRdb keeps only in-frame clones here, not all; method: immunoSEQ multiplex PCR. Among around 80,000 clones, roughly 87% were seen once, and the ten largest hold 0.82%. V was clipped by 8 bases and J by 2 bases, with 10 bases between them. The CDR3 has 13 amino acids. Germline loops: CDR1 MGHDK, CDR2 SYGVNS. This sequence originates from a human donor with non-small cell lung cancer who had stable disease on radiotherapy plus ipilimumab. The V gene is TRBV25-1, the J gene TRBJ1-5; D is perhaps TRBD1 (5 bases). Sequenced here: peripheral blood, sampled from a patient treated with radiotherapy plus ipilimumab. The CDR3 loop is CASGGGGNQPQHF. In nucleotides, the CDR3 is TGTGCCAGCGGGGGAGGGGGCAATCAGCCCCAGCATTTT. The full variable domain, completed using reference TRBV25-1 and TRBJ1-5, is EADIYQTPRYLVIGTGKKITLECSQTMGHDKMYWYQQDPGMELHLIHYSYGVNSTEKGDLSSESTVSRIRTEHFPLTLESARPSHTSQYLCASGGGGNQPQHFGDGTRLSIL.